A single T cell receptor beta chain is shown here with its context. No antigen is known for it. Method: immunoSEQ multiplex PCR; TCRdb's copy keeps in-frame clones and lacks some. The sample consists of around 86,000 clones, 80% to 95% of them appearing once. The CDR3 is 18 amino acids. V trimming: 0 bases; J trimming: 0 bases; junction bases outside the gene matches: 7. Germline V gene lookup returns CDR1 LGHNA and CDR2 YSLEER. These data belong to a study of cytomegalovirus exposure and HLA in healthy donors. Overall study results and limits: As was reported, the classifier diagnosed cytomegalovirus status with high specificity and sensitivity.

The sequenced sample consisted of PBMCs. This receptor was taken from a woman aged 25 to 39 in good health and CMV-seropositive. The chain recombines TRBV4-3 with TRBJ1-4, with TRBD1 matching over 7 bases. CDR3 loop: CASSQDRTGAATNEKLFF. In DNA, the CDR3 is TGCGCCAGCAGCCAAGATCGAACAGGGGCTGCAACTAATGAAAAACTGTTTTTT.